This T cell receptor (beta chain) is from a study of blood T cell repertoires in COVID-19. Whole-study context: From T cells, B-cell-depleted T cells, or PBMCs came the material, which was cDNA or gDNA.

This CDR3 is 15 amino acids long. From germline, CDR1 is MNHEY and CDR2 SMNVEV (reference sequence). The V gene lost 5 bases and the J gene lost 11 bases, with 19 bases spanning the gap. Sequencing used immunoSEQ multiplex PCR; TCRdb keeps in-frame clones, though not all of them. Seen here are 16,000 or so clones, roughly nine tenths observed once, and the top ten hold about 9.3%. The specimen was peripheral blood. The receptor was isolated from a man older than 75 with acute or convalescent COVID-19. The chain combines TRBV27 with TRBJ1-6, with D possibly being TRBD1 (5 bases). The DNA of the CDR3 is TGTGCCAGCAGTCCCCGGACTGGGACTGGGGCACCCCTCCACTTT. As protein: CASSPRTGTGAPLHF.